This passage covers 27 T cell receptor beta chains from one sample sequenced in a study of blood T cell repertoires in COVID-19. The table came from immunoSEQ multiplex PCR; TCRdb's copy has only in-frame clones and leaves some out. The sample carries 200,000 to 300,000 clones, 80% to 95% recorded once. Sequencing input: peripheral blood. The receptor set was obtained from a man aged 25-40 years with COVID-19, enrolled during active disease.

The J gene is TRBJ1-6, the V gene TRBV7-9; no reliable D call. The V end lost 5 bases, the J end lost 5 bases, and 10 bases lay between the germline ends. The CDR3 is made up of 14 amino acids. Germline assignment: CDR1 SEHNR and CDR2 FQNEAQ (reference sequence). The CDR3 sequence is CASSHKSDNSPLHF. CDR3 nucleotides: TGTGCCAGCAGCCACAAGTCAGATAATTCACCCCTCCACTTT.

This chain connects TRBV19 to TRBJ2-5, with 9 positions matching TRBD1. The V gene end was trimmed by 1 base and the J gene end by 1 base; junction bases not matched to a gene: 1. CDR3 size: 15 residues. The V gene's germline CDR1 is LNHDA and CDR2 SQIVND (reference sequence). CDR3 amino acids: CASSIGDRAQETQYF. In DNA form, the CDR3 reads TGTGCCAGTAGTATAGGGGACAGGGCCCAAGAGACCCAGTACTTC.

The gene calls are TRBV4-1 and TRBJ1-1, with 8 bases identical to TRBD1. With 2 bases clipped from V and 0 bases from J, the junction kept 2 bases outside the gene matches. Germline V gives CDR1 MGHRA, CDR2 YSYEKL. This CDR3 region has 15 residues. CDR3 region: CASSQPDRVNTEAFF. Here the CDR3 DNA reads TGCGCCAGCAGCCAACCGGACAGGGTGAACACTGAAGCTTTCTTT.

This clone was seen just once. This chain uses TRBV5-1 with TRBJ1-5; 10 bases are shared with TRBD1. Germline V gives CDR1 SGHRS, CDR2 YFSETQ. CDR3 length: 15 residues. The ends lost 4 bases at V and 6 bases at J; junction bases unmatched: 7. The CDR3 loop is CASSLGTGVGQPQHF. CDR3 DNA sequence: TGCGCCAGCAGCCTGGGGACAGGGGTAGGTCAGCCCCAGCATTTT.

The genes are TRBV9 and TRBJ2-2; 8 bases are shared with TRBD1. This CDR3 spans 16 amino acids. Unmatched junction bases numbered 3, after V lost 2 bases and J lost 0 bases. Germline CDR1 is SGDLS and CDR2 is YYNGEE. CDR3 bases: TGTGCCAGCAGCGTCAAACAGGGGGCGAACACCGGGGAGCTGTTTTTT. This gives the protein CASSVKQGANTGELFF.

The chain combines TRBV18 with TRBJ2-2; the D is unclear. CDR1 and CDR2 from the germline V gene are KGHSH and LQKENI. The CDR3 sequence is 15 residues long. Trimming stripped 3 bases from V and 7 bases from J, with 15 bases between. The CDR3 reads CASSPETAGSGELFF. In DNA, the CDR3 is TGTGCCAGCTCACCCGAGACGGCAGGAAGCGGGGAGCTGTTTTTT.

The rearrangement joins TRBV27 to TRBJ1-4; the D is unclear. The V gene lost 4 bases and the J gene lost 8 bases, with 20 bases spanning the gap. CDR1 and CDR2 (germline): MNHEY, SMNVEV (reference sequence). The CDR3 extends over 16 amino acids. The CDR3 protein is CASSSSPGLPGEKLFF. DNA of the CDR3: TGTGCCAGCAGTTCTAGCCCGGGCCTCCCCGGGGAAAAACTGTTTTTT.

The chain links TRBV9 to TRBJ1-1; 11 bases are shared with TRBD1. The CDR3 covers 16 residues. Germline V lookup: CDR1 SGDLS, CDR2 YYNGEE. After removal of 3 bases from V and 4 bases from J, the junction contained 8 bases not matched to a gene. The CDR3 sequence: CASSAYGGQGGTEAFF. The CDR3 DNA reads as TGTGCCAGCAGCGCCTACGGGGGACAGGGGGGCACTGAAGCTTTCTTT.

This chain uses TRBV5-1 with TRBJ1-5, with D possibly matching TRBD1 (6 bases). Between the trimmed V and J ends, which lost 0 bases and 3 bases, there was a span of 13 bases. This CDR3 is built from 16 residues. In germline, CDR1 is SGHRS, CDR2 YFSETQ. The CDR3 region has the DNA TGCGCCAGCAGCTTGGACGCACAGGGCAACAATCAGCCCCAGCATTTT. It translates to CASSLDAQGNNQPQHF.

Here the CDR3 reads CASSPGTGGDSPLHF. The CDR3 region has the DNA TGTGCCAGCTCACCTGGGACAGGGGGCGATTCACCCCTCCACTTT. The chain links TRBV18 to TRBJ1-6; 12 bases align to TRBD1. Germline-derived CDR1 and CDR2 are KGHSH and LQKENI. The V gene end was trimmed by 3 bases and the J gene end by 8 bases; junction bases not matched to a gene: 2. This CDR3 comprises 15 residues.

The chain recombines TRBV4-1 with TRBJ1-2, with D uncertain. This CDR3 is 12 amino acids long. Trimming took 1 base from V and 7 from J, leaving 7 bases between them. CDR1 MGHRA and CDR2 YSYEKL come from the germline V gene. The CDR3 sequence is CASSQGPVGYTF. The CDR3 coding sequence is TGCGCCAGCAGCCAAGGTCCGGTTGGCTACACCTTC.

This chain joins TRBV5-5 and TRBJ1-6, with unresolved D. CDR1 and CDR2 from the germline V gene are SGHKS and YYEKEE (reference sequence). The ends were cut back, 7 bases at V and 7 bases at J, with 9 bases in the middle. This CDR3 comprises 12 residues. CDR3 in DNA: TGTGCCAGCGCGTCCACGAATTCACCCCTCCACTTT. Protein: CASASTNSPLHF.

V gene TRBV27 combines with J gene TRBJ1-6; TRBD1 matches at 7 bases. Looked up from germline, CDR1 is MNHEY and CDR2 is SMNVEV (reference sequence). CDR3 length: 15 amino acids. With V trimmed by 2 bases and J by 4 bases, 2 bases remained unmatched. CDR3 nucleotides: TGTGCCAGCAGTTTAAAGGGACAGTATAATTCACCCCTCCACTTT. Its protein product is CASSLKGQYNSPLHF.

J is TRBJ1-2 and V is TRBV29-1, with 9 positions matching TRBD1. Germline trimming cut 1 base from V and 7 bases from J; bases unmatched to any gene: 10. This CDR3 comprises 15 residues. Germline CDR1 reads SQVTM; CDR2 reads ANQGSEA. The CDR3 reads CSVEAPGTGQGGYTF. In DNA, the CDR3 is TGCAGCGTTGAAGCACCCGGGACAGGGCAGGGTGGCTACACCTTC.

The chain uses TRBV10-2 and TRBJ1-2, with D tentatively TRBD1 (5 bases). This CDR3 has 12 residues. Between the trimmed V and J ends, which lost 3 bases and 8 bases, there was a span of 10 bases. Germline lookup yields CDR1 WSHSY and CDR2 SAAADI. CDR3: CASSDRAAGYTF. The CDR3 DNA sequence: TGCGCCAGCAGTGACAGGGCGGCAGGCTACACCTTC.

The chain uses TRBV5-4 and TRBJ1-1; D unresolved. The CDR3 extends over 13 amino acids. V gave up 0 bases and J gave up 1 base, with 4 bases separating them. Germline V gene sequence: CDR1 SGHNT, CDR2 YYREEE (reference sequence). CDR3 DNA sequence: TGTGCCAGCAGCTTGGAAGCGAACACTGAAGCTTTCTTT. Its translation: CASSLEANTEAFF.

The chain combines TRBV9 with TRBJ2-2; TRBD2 aligns across 7 bases. CDR1 and CDR2 from the germline V gene are SGDLS and YYNGEE. J was trimmed by 6 bases and V by 1 base; bases with no gene match: 9. The length of the CDR3 is 16 residues. Here the CDR3 reads CASSVREGPGSGELFF. Here the CDR3 DNA reads TGTGCCAGCAGCGTAAGGGAGGGGCCAGGATCCGGGGAGCTGTTTTTT.

This chain joins TRBV5-4 and TRBJ1-1, with D unclear. Trimming cost V 0 bases and J 1 base, with 4 bases left between them. The CDR3 length is 13 residues. The germline CDR1 and CDR2 sequences are SGHNT and YYREEE (reference sequence). The CDR3 DNA is TGTGCCAGCAGCTTGGCGGGGAACACTGAAGCTTTCTTT. The encoded protein is CASSLAGNTEAFF.

V and J are TRBV4-1 and TRBJ2-7, with 11 bases fitting TRBD2. Germline CDR1 and CDR2: MGHRA and YSYEKL. The CDR3 extends over 15 amino acids. With V trimmed by 3 bases and J by 5 bases, 6 bases remained unmatched. CDR3 in amino acids: CASSHLAGGPDEQYF. The CDR3 coding sequence is TGCGCCAGCAGCCACTTAGCGGGGGGGCCTGACGAGCAGTACTTC.

CDR3 region: CATSDWPRGTGELFF. CDR3 bases: TGTGCCACCAGTGATTGGCCTAGGGGTACCGGGGAGCTGTTTTTT. This rearrangement joins TRBV24-1 to TRBJ2-2; TRBD1 might be the D (5 bases). V dropped 2 bases and J dropped 5 bases, with 11 bases sitting between them. The germline gives CDR1 KGHDR, CDR2 SFDVKD. CDR3 length equals 15 residues.

The V gene is TRBV19, the J gene TRBJ2-7; 9 nucleotides align to TRBD1. Per the germline V gene, CDR1 is LNHDA and CDR2 is SQIVND (reference sequence). The trim removed 5 bases at V and 3 bases at J, leaving 8 bases unmatched. The CDR3 covers 15 residues. Here the CDR3 DNA reads TGTGCCAGTAGTCCCGGGACAGGGAAGAACTACGAGCAGTACTTC. Protein sequence: CASSPGTGKNYEQYF.

The J gene is TRBJ2-3, the V gene TRBV7-9, with 12 nucleotides matching TRBD2. Germline V gives CDR1 SEHNR, CDR2 FQNEAQ (reference sequence). The CDR3 is 16 residues long. V gave up 4 bases and J gave up 2 bases; unmatched junction bases: 4. Here the CDR3 reads CASSSGLAGYTDTQYF. CDR3 in DNA: TGTGCCAGCAGCTCTGGACTAGCGGGGTACACAGATACGCAGTATTTT.

The chain carries TRBV9 and TRBJ1-4, with D possibly being TRBD1 (6 bases). The CDR3 is 10 amino acids. Germline V CDR1 and CDR2: SGDLS, YYNGEE. Trimming took 7 bases from V and 12 from J, leaving 10 bases between them. CDR3 sequence reads: CASGEGELFF. CDR3 DNA: TGTGCCAGCGGGGAGGGGGAACTGTTTTTT. The full variable domain, completed using reference TRBV9 and TRBJ1-4, is DSGVTQTPKHLITATGQRVTLRCSPRSGDLSVYWYQQSLDQGLQFLIQYYNGEERAKGNILERFSAQQFPDLHSELNLSSLELGDSALYFCASGEGELFFGSGTQLSVL.

The CDR3 spells CASSDRDRGDTEAFF. The CDR3 region has the DNA TGTGCCAGCAGCGACCGGGACAGGGGTGATACTGAAGCTTTCTTT. The chain has TRBV7-6 and TRBJ1-1, with 10 bases identical to TRBD1. This CDR3 region has 15 residues. Trimming at V came to 5 bases and at J to 5 bases, leaving 8 bases not matched to a gene. Germline lookup yields CDR1 SGHVS and CDR2 FNYEAQ. Looking up the rest from reference TRBV7-6 and TRBJ1-1 gives the full variable domain: GAGVSQSPRYKVTKRGQDVALRCDPISGHVSLYWYRQALGQGPEFLTYFNYEAQQDKSGLPNDRFSAERPEGSISTLTIQRTEQRDSAMYRCASSDRDRGDTEAFFGQGTRLTVV.

The rearrangement links TRBV5-1 to TRBJ1-1; 8 nucleotides align to TRBD1. CDR1 is SGHRS, CDR2 YFSETQ, per germline. The ends lost 2 bases at V and 11 bases at J; junction bases unmatched: 8. The CDR3 consists of 13 residues. The CDR3 DNA reads as TGCGCCAGCAGCTTTCAGGGGGCAATGGAGGCTTTCTTT. Its translation: CASSFQGAMEAFF.

The chain joins TRBV11-1 to TRBJ1-6; no definite D call. There are 13 residues in the CDR3. Trimming left V 5 bases short and J 15 bases short, with 17 bases between. In germline, CDR1 is SGHAT, CDR2 FQDESV (reference sequence). CDR3 protein: CASSLEGDGVLHF. Written as DNA, the CDR3 is TGTGCCAGCAGCCTCGAGGGAGACGGGGTCCTCCACTTT.

The chain combines TRBV21-1 with TRBJ2-7; the table calls TRBD1, which could not be checked here. TRBV21-1 is a pseudogene segment. The CDR3 is 13 amino acids. In DNA form, the CDR3 reads TGTGCCAGCAGCCGGACAGGGTACCACGAGCAGTACTTC. This gives the protein CASSRTGYHEQYF.